This TCR beta chain was recovered during a study of CD8+CD57+ T cells in acquired aplastic anemia. Overall study context: DNA per sorted CD4+ or CD8+ sample ranged about 0.2 to 27.4 ug, averaging around 3.2 ug.

Template material for TCR beta VDJ and CDR3 profiling consisted of genomic DNA. TCRdb fed the reads into MiXCR, producing one record per CDR3 protein. Counted here are 110,000 or so distinct CDR3 sequences, 58% occurring once; the ten biggest clones make up 25% to 35%. The patients chosen for sequencing had shown expansion of CD8+CD57+ cells (detected by flow cytometry). Overall study findings and caveats: With respect to CD8+ Simpson's diversity, patients and controls did not differ significantly.

With regard to this clonotype: The target antigen is unknown.

Germline V gene sequence: CDR1 SGDLS, CDR2 YYNGEE. V was shortened by 4 bases and J by 5 bases, with 10 bases between the two germline ends. The CDR3 has 12 amino acids. Sequencing was done on a sample of sorted CD4+, CD8+, or CD8+CD57+ T cells (not recorded which) from PBMCs. The chain carries TRBV9 and TRBJ2-7, with D hard to call. The TCR sequence derives from a human donor with aplastic anemia. CDR3 DNA: TGTGCCAGCAGCCTGGTTATCGACGAGCAGTACTTC. Protein product: CASSLVIDEQYF.